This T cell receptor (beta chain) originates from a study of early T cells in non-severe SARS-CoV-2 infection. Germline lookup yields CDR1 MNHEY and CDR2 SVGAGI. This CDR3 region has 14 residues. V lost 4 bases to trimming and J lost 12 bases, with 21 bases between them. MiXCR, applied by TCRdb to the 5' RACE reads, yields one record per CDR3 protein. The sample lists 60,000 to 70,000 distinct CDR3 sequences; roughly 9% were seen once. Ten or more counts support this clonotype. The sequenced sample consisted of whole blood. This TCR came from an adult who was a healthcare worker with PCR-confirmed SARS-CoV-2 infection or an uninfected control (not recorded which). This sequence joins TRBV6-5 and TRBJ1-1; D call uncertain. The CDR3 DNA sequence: TGTGCCAGCAGTTTTTATGATCGGACTGGTGTACCTTTCTTT. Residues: CASSFYDRTGVPFF.